These 27 T cell receptor beta chains came from one sample sequenced in a study of cytomegalovirus exposure and HLA in healthy donors. 60 Vbeta and 13 Jbeta primers were used in PCR. Using immunoSEQ multiplex PCR, the repertoire was profiled, and TCRdb retains in-frame clones only, with some absent. The data contain approximately 190,000 clones, around 87% of them singletons. Sample: PBMCs. Every receptor here comes from a boy aged 2 to 9 in good health and CMV-seronegative.

This clone was seen only once. The chain couples TRBV11-2 to TRBJ1-1; no definite D call. The V end lost 3 bases, the J end lost 2 bases, and 7 bases lay between the germline ends. Germline V CDR1 and CDR2: SGHAT, FQNNGV. The CDR3 is made up of 13 amino acids. DNA for the CDR3: TGTGCCAGCAGCTTTATGACTAACACTGAAGCTTTCTTT. Encoded protein: CASSFMTNTEAFF.

A remark on this clone: At the DNA level, this CDR3 is encoded by other sequences in the same sample as well. The rearrangement links TRBV2 to TRBJ1-5; 8 positions agree with TRBD1. CDR1 is SNHLY and CDR2 is FYNNEI in the germline V gene. Unmatched junction bases numbered 6, after V lost 4 bases and J lost 4 bases. The CDR3 length is 15 residues. The CDR3 here is CASSVGQGANQPQHF. CDR3 DNA sequence: TGTGCCAGCAGTGTTGGACAGGGAGCAAATCAGCCCCAGCATTTT.

The rearrangement joins TRBV5-1 to TRBJ2-3; 11 bases match TRBD2. CDR1 is SGHRS, CDR2 YFSETQ, per germline. J gave up 6 bases and V 7 bases, and 4 bases lay outside the gene matches. The CDR3 has 13 residues. The CDR3 spells CASSSGRTDTQYF. DNA of the CDR3: TGCGCCAGCTCTAGCGGGAGGACGGATACGCAGTATTTT.

The gene calls are TRBV19 and TRBJ1-4; D is unresolved. The CDR3 totals 14 residues. CDR1 is LNHDA, CDR2 SQIVND, per germline (reference sequence). V was pared by 3 bases and J by 8 bases, with 13 bases between. CDR3 region: CASSIAARLEKLFF. CDR3 in DNA: TGTGCCAGTAGTATCGCGGCTCGATTGGAAAAACTGTTTTTT.

The rearrangement links TRBV7-9 to TRBJ2-3; TRBD2 matches 11 bases. The CDR3 spans 18 residues. Trimming removed 1 base from V and 0 bases from J; junction bases left unmatched: 6. Germline loops: CDR1 SEHNR, CDR2 FQNEAQ (reference sequence). CDR3 sequence (DNA): TGTGCCAGCAGCTTAGTTAGCGGGGGGGCGGCCAGCACAGATACGCAGTATTTT. It yields the protein CASSLVSGGAASTDTQYF.

V is TRBV7-9 and J is TRBJ1-4; 8 bases are shared with TRBD1. Germline lookup yields CDR1 SEHNR and CDR2 FQNEAQ (reference sequence). The CDR3 runs 14 residues. J was trimmed by 8 bases and V by 5 bases; bases with no gene match: 7. The CDR3 DNA sequence: TGTGCCAGCAGCATCCCGGACAGGGCGGAAAAACTGTTTTTT. This gives the protein CASSIPDRAEKLFF.

This clone was seen only a few times. The chain is built from TRBV28 and TRBJ1-4; the match to TRBD1 covers 8 bases. The CDR3 length is 15 residues. Per the germline V gene, CDR1 is MDHEN and CDR2 is SYDVKM. Losses at the gene ends were 5 bases for V and 8 bases for J; bases not matched to a gene: 10. CDR3 region: CASSVSQGGQEKLFF. The CDR3 DNA follows: TGTGCCAGCAGTGTGTCACAGGGGGGTCAGGAAAAACTGTTTTTT.

The chain links TRBV30 to TRBJ2-7; D is undetermined. This CDR3 is built from 15 residues. Germline V CDR1 and CDR2: GTSNPN, SVGIG (reference sequence). V dropped 0 bases and J dropped 3 bases, with 15 bases sitting between them. The CDR3 sequence: CAWSVGSGYFYEQYF. As DNA, the CDR3 is TGTGCCTGGAGTGTTGGGTCAGGCTACTTCTACGAGCAGTACTTC.

The chain couples TRBV4-2 to TRBJ2-1, with 8 bases fitting TRBD2. The CDR3 has 19 amino acids. V dropped 3 bases and J dropped 1; count of bases not matched to a gene: 14. Germline assignment: CDR1 LGHNA and CDR2 YNFKEQ. As DNA, the CDR3 is TGTGCCAGCAGCCAGGTAGCGGGAAAGGGGTTGGGTTCCTACAATGAGCAGTTCTTC. Translated, it gives CASSQVAGKGLGSYNEQFF.

V and J are TRBV27 and TRBJ2-5; the D is unclear. The V end lost 8 bases, the J end lost 5 bases, and 9 bases lay between the germline ends. The CDR3 spans 11 residues. Germline V CDR1 and CDR2: MNHEY, SMNVEV (reference sequence). Here the CDR3 reads CASGASETQYF. The DNA of the CDR3 is TGTGCCAGCGGAGCAAGTGAGACCCAGTACTTC.

The chain employs TRBV5-1 and TRBJ2-5; TRBD2 matches at 11 bases. This CDR3 has 16 residues. Germline CDR1 reads SGHRS; CDR2 reads YFSETQ. V trimming: 3 bases; J trimming: 2 bases; junction bases outside the gene matches: 6. CDR3: CASSSGLAATQETQYF. The CDR3 bases are TGCGCCAGCAGCTCGGGACTAGCGGCCACTCAAGAGACCCAGTACTTC.

The chain is built from TRBV9 and TRBJ2-7; weak D call: TRBD2 (6 bases). The CDR3 is made up of 15 amino acids. Germline CDR1 is SGDLS and CDR2 is YYNGEE. V was cut by 0 bases and J by 2 bases, with 12 bases left in between. The CDR3 DNA is TGTGCCAGCAGCGTAGCCGGGAGTGGCCCCTACGAGCAGTACTTC. Its protein is CASSVAGSGPYEQYF. Full variable domain (missing parts from reference TRBV9 and TRBJ2-7): DSGVTQTPKHLITATGQRVTLRCSPRSGDLSVYWYQQSLDQGLQFLIQYYNGEERAKGNILERFSAQQFPDLHSELNLSSLELGDSALYFCASSVAGSGPYEQYFGPGTRLTVT.

In its sample, this clone was seen once. The chain uses TRBV11-2 and TRBJ1-6, with D possibly being TRBD1 (6 bases). CDR3 length equals 16 residues. Trimming left V 0 bases short and J 7 bases short, with 13 bases between. The germline V gene encodes CDR1 SGHAT and CDR2 FQNNGV. The chain's CDR3 is CASSLDSAGQNSPLHF. Here the CDR3 DNA reads TGTGCCAGCAGCTTAGATTCCGCAGGACAGAATTCACCCCTCCACTTT.

This chain links TRBV9 with TRBJ1-6, with TRBD1 matching over 7 bases. Trimming removed 3 bases from V and 7 bases from J; junction bases left unmatched: 4. The CDR3 is made up of 14 amino acids. CDR1 and CDR2 (germline): SGDLS, YYNGEE. The CDR3 region has the DNA TGTGCCAGCAGCGAAGTACAGGGGAATTCACCCCTCCACTTT. It encodes CASSEVQGNSPLHF.

The chain has TRBV12-2 and TRBJ2-2; the table's D call, TRBD1, has no DNA check behind it. TRBV12-2 is noted as a pseudogene. The CDR3 contains 14 residues. The CDR3 DNA sequence: TGTGCAAGTCGCCAGGCCCGGAAGTCCGGGGAGCTGTTTTTT. Its translation: CASRQARKSGELFF.

The J gene is TRBJ2-7, the V gene TRBV5-4; 16 nucleotides match TRBD2. The length of the CDR3 is 17 residues. V gave up 4 bases and J gave up 5 bases; unmatched junction bases: 9. Germline-derived CDR1 and CDR2 are SGHNT and YYREEE (reference sequence). CDR3: CASSNGGTSGRADEQYF. The CDR3 DNA is TGTGCCAGCAGCAATGGTGGGACTAGCGGGAGGGCTGACGAGCAGTACTTC.

The rearrangement joins TRBV11-2 to TRBJ2-1; possibly TRBD2 for D (6 bases). The germline V and J ends were trimmed by 5 bases and 3 bases, with 14 bases remaining between them. Germline CDR1 is SGHAT and CDR2 is FQNNGV. The CDR3 is 15 amino acids. The CDR3 DNA is TGTGCCAGCAGCGTAGCATTCGGGAGCTACAATGAGCAGTTCTTC. Translating gives CASSVAFGSYNEQFF.

The chain couples TRBV27 to TRBJ2-6, with 7 positions matching TRBD1. Germline loops: CDR1 MNHEY, CDR2 SMNVEV (reference sequence). The CDR3 has 16 amino acids. The J segment lost 0 bases and the V segment lost 7 bases, leaving 6 bases of the junction unmatched. CDR3 sequence: CASTGDSSSGANVLTF. CDR3 nucleotides: TGTGCCAGCACTGGGGACAGCTCCTCTGGGGCCAACGTCCTGACTTTC.

This chain uses TRBV7-3 with TRBJ2-7; TRBD1 aligns across 7 bases. The CDR3 sequence is 17 residues long. With V trimmed by 4 bases and J by 0 bases, 12 bases remained unmatched. CDR1 and CDR2 from the germline V gene are SGHTA and FQGTGA. DNA for the CDR3: TGTGCCAGCAGCTCCAAAATGGACAGGTCAAGCTCCTACGAGCAGTACTTC. Translated, it gives CASSSKMDRSSSYEQYF.

V gene TRBV25-1 combines with J gene TRBJ2-1; D gene uncertain. V gave up 4 bases and J gave up 5 bases, with 9 bases separating them. Germline V gives CDR1 MGHDK, CDR2 SYGVNS. This CDR3 is built from 13 residues. CDR3 DNA sequence: TGTGCCAGCAGTGGAGTAGCTAACAATGAGCAGTTCTTC. Protein product: CASSGVANNEQFF.

This chain joins TRBV27 and TRBJ2-5; 7 nucleotides match TRBD1. CDR3 size: 13 residues. CDR1 and CDR2 (germline): MNHEY, SMNVEV (reference sequence). Trimming cost V 6 bases and J 4 bases; bases outside gene matches: 5. The CDR3 sequence: CASRDTGVETQYF. The CDR3 DNA sequence: TGTGCCAGCAGAGACACAGGGGTAGAGACCCAGTACTTC.

This chain joins TRBV9 and TRBJ2-5; 10 positions match TRBD1. The CDR3 loop spans 14 amino acids. With V trimmed by 4 bases and J by 11 bases, 11 bases remained unmatched. The germline CDR1 and CDR2 sequences are SGDLS and YYNGEE. CDR3 in amino acids: CASSPRDRGFEQYF. CDR3 sequence (DNA): TGTGCCAGCAGCCCCCGGGACAGGGGTTTTGAGCAGTACTTC.

The gene calls are TRBV9 and TRBJ1-1, with TRBD1 matching over 7 bases. The CDR3 loop spans 15 amino acids. Trimming took 4 bases from V and 6 from J; bases not matched to a gene: 12. The V gene's germline CDR1 is SGDLS and CDR2 YYNGEE. CDR3 nucleotide sequence: TGTGCCAGCAGCCTTTCTCCGGGACAGACCTCTGAAGCTTTCTTT. It encodes CASSLSPGQTSEAFF.

The chain uses TRBV30 and TRBJ1-6; no clear D gene. V gave up 5 bases and J gave up 0 bases, with 17 bases separating them. Germline V gene data show CDR1 as GTSNPN and CDR2 as SVGIG (reference sequence). CDR3 length: 17 amino acids. The CDR3 bases are TGTGCCTGGGGCCGCGGGAGATCCTACTCCTATAATTCACCCCTCCACTTT. This translates into CAWGRGRSYSYNSPLHF. The entire variable domain, with the rest obtained from reference TRBV30 and TRBJ1-6, is as follows: SQTIHQWPATLVQPVGSPLSLECTVEGTSNPNLYWYRQAAGRGLQLLFYSVGIGQISSEVPQNLSASRPQDRQFILSSKKLLLSDSGFYLCAWGRGRSYSYNSPLHFGNGTRLTVT.

Points on this clone: The junction does not match germline at one end; this may be a read error. Within the sample, other DNA sequences also encode this same CDR3. This chain connects TRBV25-1 to TRBJ2-1; TRBD2 agrees at 8 bases. The CDR3 covers 15 residues. Germline loops: CDR1 MGHDK, CDR2 SYGVNS. CDR3 loop: CASKGGRSTYNEQFF. CDR3 sequence (DNA): TGCGCCAGCAAAGGCGGGAGGTCCACCTACAATGAGCAGTTCTTC.

The chain links TRBV5-1 to TRBJ1-5; tentative D call: TRBD1 (6 bases). V lost 0 bases, J lost 4 bases, and 14 bases lay in between. CDR1 is SGHRS, CDR2 YFSETQ, per germline. This CDR3 comprises 16 residues. In DNA form, the CDR3 reads TGCGCCAGCAGCTTGGGACCCGCAGGGGTGAATCAGCCCCAGCATTTT. Residues: CASSLGPAGVNQPQHF. Variable domain in full (rest from reference TRBV5-1 and TRBJ1-5): KAGVTQTPRYLIKTRGQQVTLSCSPISGHRSVSWYQQTPGQGLQFLFEYFSETQRNKGNFPGRFSGRQFSNSRSEMNVSTLELGDSALYLCASSLGPAGVNQPQHFGDGTRLSIL.

The CDR3 sequence is CASSLKGVGNTGELFF. The CDR3 DNA reads as TGTGCCAGCAGTTTAAAGGGGGTAGGGAACACCGGGGAGCTGTTTTTT. This chain connects TRBV27 to TRBJ2-2, with D tentatively TRBD1 (6 bases). V was cut by 2 bases and J by 1 base, with 11 bases left in between. This CDR3 has 16 amino acids. CDR1 and CDR2 from the germline V gene are MNHEY and SMNVEV (reference sequence).